Below, one T cell receptor (beta chain) is given with its context. The antigen this receptor binds is unknown. No base-level quality is on record; no much larger clone is a single base apart. The immunoSEQ Assay, a bias-controlled multiplex PCR, was used to amplify TCRbeta CDR3 regions from genomic DNA. Regarding the original processing steps: The number of nucleated cells in each sample was estimated from the amplification of reference gene primers within the assay. To quantify the absolute abundance of each unique TCRbeta CDR3 rearrangement, sequence reads were collapsed and filtered. For each sample, productive Simpson clonality was calculated as the square root of Simpson's diversity index across productive rearrangements. TCRdb re-hosts the immuneACCESS table, in-frame sequences only. Its copies lack some clones; in the studies checked, an unresolved V gene accounts for under half of them, and the cause for the rest is not known. D and trimming come from the DNA, and the V and J calls and clone size come from that table. In all, the sample holds about 140,000 clones, and more than 75% of those were seen once. The ten largest make up roughly 5.3% of the sample.

The sample is drawn from a study of blood T cell repertoires in COVID-19 (TCRdb year 2020). The study in broad terms: Collaborator samples came from the United States, Italy and Spain and covered acute and convalescent phases of COVID-19. The prospective study material was composed of cDNA or gDNA derived from T cells, B-cell-depleted T cells, or PBMCs. HLA class I and class II types, where available, came from metadata supplied by the sample provider rather than from assay-based typing. Sample metadata almost always included a de-identified subject ID, COVID-19 status, age in years and sex. Samples were obtained from the ongoing ImmuneRACE study (first 160 participants) and from about 1,300 subjects provided by 6 global collaborators. Subjects who had been exposed to COVID-19, were actively infected with it, or had recovered from it provided the deeply sampled blood TCRbeta repertoires that made up the dataset. The repertoires were released in a freely available public database meant as a resource for research on the immune response to SARS-CoV-2.

Points the paper makes about the study in general: The quantity of clinical and demographic metadata differed by source and by participant and was supplied without curation.

The collaborating institutions used their own protocols to collect whole blood in K2EDTA tubes. For TCRbeta analysis, collaborators shipped samples in one of three forms: frozen whole blood, isolated PBMCs, or DNA extracted from either of those sample types. This receptor was identified in a woman between 50 and 59 years old with acute or convalescent COVID-19. Sequencing used peripheral blood.

The encoded CDR3 is CASNRGSLNEKLFF. In nucleotides, the sequence is TGTGCCAGCAACAGGGGTAGTCTTAATGAAAAACTGTTTTTT. This receptor chain uses TRBV3-1 (or the pseudogene TRBV3-2) and TRBJ1-4; 7 of the junction bases match TRBD1. The germline V gene (reference sequence) provides CDR1 LGHDT and CDR2 YNNKEL. Trimming takes 7 bases off V and 4 bases off J; junction bases not matched to a gene: 6. From the cysteine up to the phenylalanine, the CDR3 has a length of 14 residues. Only CDR3 DNA is held: 42 bases, read in frame from base 1.